The TCR beta chain described here comes from a study of OX40 agonist ivuxolimab in advanced cancers. Turning to the study itself: Patients were dosed with the agonistic anti-OX40 (CD134) antibody ivuxolimab. Hepatocellular carcinoma, melanoma, renal cell or head and neck cancer occurred in dose-escalation patients.

Only in-frame clones appear in the TCRdb table, and some are missing; sequencing was by immunoSEQ multiplex PCR. The data hold about 20,000 clones, with 80% to 90% observed a single time. It was autoimmune disease history or systemic immunosuppression that excluded patients. General study findings and limits: Compared with CD4+, CD8+ T cells on average had more expanded clones.

Concerning this clone: Its antigen is not known.

V lost 4 bases, J lost 4 bases, and 11 bases lay in between. This CDR3 contains 13 residues. Per germline, CDR1 LNHDA and CDR2 SQIVND (reference sequence). Sequenced material: CD4+ or CD8+ T cells sorted from blood, taken in a trial of the OX40 agonist ivuxolimab. The V call is TRBV19, the J call TRBJ2-7, with no clear D. The receptor was isolated from an adult with an advanced solid tumor such as melanoma, head and neck, liver or kidney cancer. CDR3 bases: TGTGCCAGTAGTACCTCCCTGGGTTACGAGCAGTACTTC. This sequence encodes CASSTSLGYEQYF.